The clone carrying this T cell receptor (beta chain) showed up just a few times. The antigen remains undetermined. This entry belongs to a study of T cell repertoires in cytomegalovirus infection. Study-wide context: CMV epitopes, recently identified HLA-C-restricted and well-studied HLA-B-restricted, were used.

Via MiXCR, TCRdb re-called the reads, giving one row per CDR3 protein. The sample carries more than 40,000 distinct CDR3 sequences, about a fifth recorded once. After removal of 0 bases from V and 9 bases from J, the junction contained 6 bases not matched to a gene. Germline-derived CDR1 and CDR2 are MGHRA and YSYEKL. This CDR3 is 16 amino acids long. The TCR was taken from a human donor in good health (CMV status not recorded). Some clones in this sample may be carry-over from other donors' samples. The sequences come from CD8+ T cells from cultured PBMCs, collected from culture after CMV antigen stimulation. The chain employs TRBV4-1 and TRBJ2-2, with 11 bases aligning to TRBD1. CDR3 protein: CASSQDSDRGLWELFF. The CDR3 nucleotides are TGCGCCAGCAGCCAAGACTCGGACAGGGGGCTCTGGGAGCTGTTTTTT.